A single TCR beta chain is shown here with its context. Its target is unknown. These data come from a study of glioma-infiltrating T cells. Whole-study results and caveats: Gliomas, especially low-grade, showed above-expected tissue-blood divergence; non-neoplastic patients showed below.

The CDR3 consists of 17 residues. CDR1 is MNHEY and CDR2 is SMNVEV in the germline V gene (reference sequence). V lost 5 bases and J lost 5; bases outside the gene matches: 12. Amplification of TCR alpha and beta CDR3 regions from RNA used iRepertoire nested multiplex PCR. Tissue mRNA or PBMC total RNA, about 90-400 ng, went into one-step reverse transcription and amplification. TCRdb used MiXCR to reprocess the multiplex PCR reads, holding one entry per CDR3 protein. The top ten clones hold 20% to 25% of a sample with roughly 190,000 distinct CDR3 sequences, 25% to 35% of them seen once. The chain combines TRBV27 with TRBJ2-7; 13 nucleotides align to TRBD2. The receptor was isolated from a human donor with low-grade glioma or glioblastoma, undergoing nonglioma brain surgery, or in good health (not recorded which). Specimen: glioma tissue, nonneoplastic brain tissue, or PBMCs (not recorded which). The CDR3 nucleotides are TGTGCCAGCAGTCGCGGACTAGCGGGAGAGAGAGACCACGAGCAGTACTTC. Translation: CASSRGLAGERDHEQYF.